This T cell receptor beta chain was profiled in a study of metastatic and nonmetastatic thyroid tumors. Looking at the study overall: Both malignant and benign thyroid patients supplied peripheral blood and tumor or nodule tissue samples, across which the repertoires of these patients were then compared.

Thyroid surgery had not been preceded by any treatment in any patient. The CDR3 is made up of 14 amino acids. The ends were cut back, 2 bases at V and 9 bases at J, with 14 bases in the middle. CDR1 KGHSH and CDR2 LQKENI come from the germline V gene. Per the authors' pipeline: Building a distant-metastasis classifier for papillary thyroid cancer drew on CDR3 differences across clinicopathological groups. TCRdb re-analyzed the PCR reads through MiXCR. The V and J calls were not made by the authors but by TCRdb's processing. The sample comprises about 36,000 clones, less than 25% of which are singletons, and around 16% rests with the top ten. General study points: In both blood and tumor samples, TCR beta diversity was reported significantly higher for malignant than benign nodules.

The table lists this clone with many counts. The antigen is undetermined. The chain recombines TRBV18 with TRBJ2-1, with a possible D match to TRBD1 (5 bases). The source of this sequence is a female donor with papillary thyroid cancer or a benign thyroid nodule (not recorded which). Some clones in this sample may be carry-over from other donors' samples. The specimen sequenced was blood. The chain's CDR3 is CASSPYSTASEQFF. In DNA, the CDR3 is TGTGCCAGCTCACCATACTCGACAGCAAGTGAGCAGTTCTTC.